This T cell receptor (beta chain) originates from a study of blood T cell repertoires in COVID-19. Study-level information: The cDNA or gDNA used as material had been derived from T cells, B-cell-depleted T cells, or PBMCs.

Germline V gives CDR1 MGHRA, CDR2 YSYEKL. CDR3 size: 14 residues. After removal of 4 bases from V and 2 bases from J, the junction contained 4 bases not matched to a gene. Generated by immunoSEQ multiplex PCR, the TCRdb table keeps only in-frame clones and is missing some. Among about 63,000 clones listed, around 80% were seen once. This clone has just one count. The chain combines TRBV4-1 with TRBJ2-7; 8 positions match TRBD1. The sequenced material came from peripheral blood. This clonotype was obtained from a human donor in a cohort sampled during active COVID-19. CDR3 nucleotides: TGCGCCAGCAGCCCCTGGGACAGGACCTACGAGCAGTACTTC. Encoded protein: CASSPWDRTYEQYF.